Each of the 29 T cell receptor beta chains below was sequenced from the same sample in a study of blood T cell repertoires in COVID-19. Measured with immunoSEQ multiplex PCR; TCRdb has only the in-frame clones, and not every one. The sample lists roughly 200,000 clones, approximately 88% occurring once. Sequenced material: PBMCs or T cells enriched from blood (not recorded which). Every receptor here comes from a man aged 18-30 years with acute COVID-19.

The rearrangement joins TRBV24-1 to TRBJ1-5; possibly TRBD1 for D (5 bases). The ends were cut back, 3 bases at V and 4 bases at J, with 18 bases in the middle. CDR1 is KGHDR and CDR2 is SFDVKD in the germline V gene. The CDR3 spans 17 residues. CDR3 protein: CATSDETQGIGNQPQHF. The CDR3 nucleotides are TGTGCCACCAGTGATGAGACCCAGGGTATTGGTAATCAGCCCCAGCATTTT.

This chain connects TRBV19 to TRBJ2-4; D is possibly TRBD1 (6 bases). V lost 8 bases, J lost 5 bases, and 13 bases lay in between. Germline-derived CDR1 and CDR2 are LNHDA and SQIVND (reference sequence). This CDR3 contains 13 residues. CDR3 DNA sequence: TGTGCCAGTGGGGGCATGGGAGAAAACATTCAGTACTTC. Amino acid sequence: CASGGMGENIQYF.

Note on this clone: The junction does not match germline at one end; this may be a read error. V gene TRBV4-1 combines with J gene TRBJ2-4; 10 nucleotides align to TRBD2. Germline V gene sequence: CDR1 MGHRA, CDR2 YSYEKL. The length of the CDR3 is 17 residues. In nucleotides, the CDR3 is TGCGCCAGCAGACAAGGCGGGCTAGCGGGAGCGGCGGACATTCAGTACTTC. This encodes CASRQGGLAGAADIQYF.

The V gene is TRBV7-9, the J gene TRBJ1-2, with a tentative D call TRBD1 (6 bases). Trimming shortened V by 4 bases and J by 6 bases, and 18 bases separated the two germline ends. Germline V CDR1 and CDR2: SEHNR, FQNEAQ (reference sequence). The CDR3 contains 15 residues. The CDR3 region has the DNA TGTGCCAGCAGCTCAACAGGGTCGGTCTCCCATGGCTACACCTTC. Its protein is CASSSTGSVSHGYTF.

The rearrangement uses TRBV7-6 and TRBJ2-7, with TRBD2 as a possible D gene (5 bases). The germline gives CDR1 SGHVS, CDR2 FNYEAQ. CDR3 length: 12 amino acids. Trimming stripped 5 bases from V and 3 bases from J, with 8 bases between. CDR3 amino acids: CASSDYSYEQYF. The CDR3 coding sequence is TGTGCCAGCAGCGACTACAGCTACGAGCAGTACTTC.

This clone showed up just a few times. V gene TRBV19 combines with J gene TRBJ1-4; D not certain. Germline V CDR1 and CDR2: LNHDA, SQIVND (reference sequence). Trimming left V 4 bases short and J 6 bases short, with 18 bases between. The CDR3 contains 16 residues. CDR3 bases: TGTGCCAGTAGTAGCGGAAGGCACTCCGGGGATGAAAAACTGTTTTTT. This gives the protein CASSSGRHSGDEKLFF.

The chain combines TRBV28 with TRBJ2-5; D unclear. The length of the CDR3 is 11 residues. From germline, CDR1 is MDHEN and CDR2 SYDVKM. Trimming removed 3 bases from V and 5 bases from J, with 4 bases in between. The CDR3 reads CASSFVETQYF. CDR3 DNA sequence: TGTGCCAGCAGTTTCGTGGAGACCCAGTACTTC.

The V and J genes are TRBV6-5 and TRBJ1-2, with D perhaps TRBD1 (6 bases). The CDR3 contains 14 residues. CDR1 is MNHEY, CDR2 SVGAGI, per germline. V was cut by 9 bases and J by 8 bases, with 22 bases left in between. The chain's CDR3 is CASDQRTALRGYTF. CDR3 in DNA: TGTGCCAGTGATCAACGGACAGCCCTAAGGGGCTACACCTTC.

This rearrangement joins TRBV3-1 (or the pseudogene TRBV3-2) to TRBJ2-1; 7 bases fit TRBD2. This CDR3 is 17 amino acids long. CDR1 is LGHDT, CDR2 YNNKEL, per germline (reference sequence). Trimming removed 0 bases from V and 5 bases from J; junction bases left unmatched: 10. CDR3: CASSQDGGGGGDNEQFF. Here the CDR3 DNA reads TGTGCCAGCAGCCAAGACGGCGGGGGTGGTGGTGACAATGAGCAGTTCTTC.

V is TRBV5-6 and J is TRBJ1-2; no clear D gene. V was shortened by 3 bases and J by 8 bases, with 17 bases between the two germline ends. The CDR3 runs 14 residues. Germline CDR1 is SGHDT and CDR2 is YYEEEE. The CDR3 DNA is TGTGCCAGCAGCTCCCCTAGGAGGAACGGGGGCTACACCTTC. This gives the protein CASSSPRRNGGYTF.

CDR3 bases: TGTGCCAGCAGCCGGGTACGGCTAGCGGGACCCCTTAATTCTCTGGGGGCCAACGTCCTGACTTTC. Its protein product is CASSRVRLAGPLNSLGANVLTF. The chain links TRBV7-8 to TRBJ2-6, with 9 bases fitting TRBD2. The length of the CDR3 is 22 residues. V shed 5 bases and J 4 bases; nucleotides not matched to a gene: 24. The germline V gene encodes CDR1 SGHVS and CDR2 FQNEAQ.

In DNA, the CDR3 is TGTGCCAGCAGGGGACTTCGTGAGAACACCGGGGAGCTGTTTTTT. Its translation: CASRGLRENTGELFF. The gene calls are TRBV28 and TRBJ2-2; possible D gene TRBD2, 6 bases. Germline-derived CDR1 and CDR2 are MDHEN and SYDVKM. The CDR3 has 15 amino acids. Trimming took off 6 bases at V and 1 base at J, with 12 bases between the two ends.

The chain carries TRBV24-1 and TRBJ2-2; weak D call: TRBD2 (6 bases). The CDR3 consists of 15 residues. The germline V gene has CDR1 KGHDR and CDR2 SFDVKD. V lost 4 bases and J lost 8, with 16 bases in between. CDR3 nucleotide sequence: TGTGCCACCAGTGAAGACTACCGGGAGCGTGGGGAGCTGTTTTTT. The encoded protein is CATSEDYRERGELFF.

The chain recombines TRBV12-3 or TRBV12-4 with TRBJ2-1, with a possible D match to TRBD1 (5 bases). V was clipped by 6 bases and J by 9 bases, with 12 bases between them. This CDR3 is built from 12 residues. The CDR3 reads CASSRQGPEQFF. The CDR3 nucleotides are TGTGCCAGCAGCCGCCAGGGCCCTGAGCAGTTCTTC.

The CDR3 sequence is CASSLLGTGNEKLFF. The CDR3 bases are TGCGCCAGCAGCCTCCTCGGGACAGGGAATGAAAAACTGTTTTTT. V gene TRBV4-1 combines with J gene TRBJ1-4; TRBD1 agrees at 9 bases. V lost 4 bases, J lost 5 bases, and 5 bases stayed unmatched. The CDR3 contains 15 residues. The germline gives CDR1 MGHRA, CDR2 YSYEKL.

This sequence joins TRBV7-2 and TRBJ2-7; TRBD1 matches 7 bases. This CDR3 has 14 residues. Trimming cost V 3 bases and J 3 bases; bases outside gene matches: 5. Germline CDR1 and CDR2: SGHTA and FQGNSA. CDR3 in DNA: TGTGCCAGCAGCTTCCCAGGACAGGTCTACGAGCAGTACTTC. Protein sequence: CASSFPGQVYEQYF.

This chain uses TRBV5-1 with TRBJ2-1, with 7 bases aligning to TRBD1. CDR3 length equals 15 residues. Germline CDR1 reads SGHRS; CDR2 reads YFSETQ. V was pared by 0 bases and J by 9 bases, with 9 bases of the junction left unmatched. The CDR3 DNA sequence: TGCGCCAGCAGCTTGGCGACAGGGTTGAATAGTGAGCAGTTCTTC. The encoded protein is CASSLATGLNSEQFF.

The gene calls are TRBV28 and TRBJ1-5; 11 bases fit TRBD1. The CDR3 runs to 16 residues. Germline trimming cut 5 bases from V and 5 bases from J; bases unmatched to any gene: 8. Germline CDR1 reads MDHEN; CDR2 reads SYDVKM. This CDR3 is CASSILGQGADQPQHF. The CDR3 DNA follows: TGTGCCAGCAGTATTCTAGGACAGGGGGCGGATCAGCCCCAGCATTTT.

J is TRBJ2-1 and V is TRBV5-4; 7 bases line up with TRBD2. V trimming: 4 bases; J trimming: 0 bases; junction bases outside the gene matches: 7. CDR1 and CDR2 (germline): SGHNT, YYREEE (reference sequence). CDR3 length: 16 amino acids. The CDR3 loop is CASSSGGVSSYNEQFF. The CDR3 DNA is TGTGCCAGCAGCAGTGGGGGGGTTAGCTCCTACAATGAGCAGTTCTTC. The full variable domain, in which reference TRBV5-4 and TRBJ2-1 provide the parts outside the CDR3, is ETGVTQSPTHLIKTRGQQVTLRCSSQSGHNTVSWYQQALGQGPQFIFQYYREEENGRGNFPPRFSGLQFPNYSSELNVNALELDDSALYLCASSSGGVSSYNEQFFGPGTRLTVL.

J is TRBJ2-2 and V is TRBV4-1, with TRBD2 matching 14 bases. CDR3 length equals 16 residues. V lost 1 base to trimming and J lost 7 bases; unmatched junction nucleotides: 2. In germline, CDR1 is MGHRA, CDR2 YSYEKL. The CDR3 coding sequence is TGCGCCAGCAGCCAAGGACTAGCGGGAGGGGTCGGGGAGCTGTTTTTT. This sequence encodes CASSQGLAGGVGELFF.

This CDR3 is CASSLEAGDTYNEQFF. The CDR3 coding sequence is TGTGCCAGCAGCTTAGAGGCGGGAGATACGTACAATGAGCAGTTCTTC. V is TRBV13 and J is TRBJ2-1; 7 bases fit TRBD2. With V trimmed by 1 base and J by 4 bases, 7 bases remained unmatched. CDR1 is PRHDT and CDR2 is FYEKMQ in the germline V gene (reference sequence). This CDR3 has 16 amino acids.

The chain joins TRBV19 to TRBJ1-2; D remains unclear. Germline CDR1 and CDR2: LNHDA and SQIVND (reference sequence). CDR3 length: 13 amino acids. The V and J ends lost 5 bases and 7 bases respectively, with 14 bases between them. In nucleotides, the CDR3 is TGTGCCAGTAGTCGGACGGCGGAGGGTGGCTACACCTTC. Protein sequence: CASSRTAEGGYTF.

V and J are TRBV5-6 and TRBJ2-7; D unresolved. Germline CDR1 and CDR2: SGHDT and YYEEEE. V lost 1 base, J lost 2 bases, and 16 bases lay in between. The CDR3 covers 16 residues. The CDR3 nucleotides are TGTGCCAGCAGCTTGAAGCCTCCCGCTCCCGCCTACGAGCAGTACTTC. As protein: CASSLKPPAPAYEQYF.

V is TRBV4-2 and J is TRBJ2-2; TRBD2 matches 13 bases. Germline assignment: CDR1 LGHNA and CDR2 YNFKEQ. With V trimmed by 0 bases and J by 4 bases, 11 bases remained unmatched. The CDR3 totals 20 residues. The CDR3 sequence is CASSQETFWTSGSFTGELFF. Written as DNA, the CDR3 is TGTGCCAGCAGCCAAGAGACTTTCTGGACTAGCGGGAGTTTCACCGGGGAGCTGTTTTTT.

The CDR3 nucleotides read TGTGCCAGCAGTCCCGACAGGGTCAGTCAGCCCCAGCATTTT. Protein product: CASSPDRVSQPQHF. V usage is TRBV7-8 and J usage is TRBJ1-5; 7 bases agree with TRBD1. The CDR3 consists of 14 residues. CDR1 and CDR2 (germline): SGHVS, FQNEAQ. With 6 bases clipped from V and 6 bases from J, the junction kept 8 bases outside the gene matches.

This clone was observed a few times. The CDR3 reads CASSQDVASYNSPLHF. The DNA for the CDR3 is TGTGCCAGCAGCCAAGATGTAGCATCTTATAATTCACCCCTCCACTTT. V usage is TRBV4-2 and J usage is TRBJ1-6; no firm D call. Trimming cost V 0 bases and J 4 bases, with 10 bases left between them. This CDR3 is 16 amino acids long. Germline V gene data show CDR1 as LGHNA and CDR2 as YNFKEQ.

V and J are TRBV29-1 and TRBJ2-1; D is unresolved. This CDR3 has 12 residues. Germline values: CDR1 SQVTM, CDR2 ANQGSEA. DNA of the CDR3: TGCACCGCTTTCGGCTCCTACAATGAGCAGTTCTTC. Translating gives CTAFGSYNEQFF.

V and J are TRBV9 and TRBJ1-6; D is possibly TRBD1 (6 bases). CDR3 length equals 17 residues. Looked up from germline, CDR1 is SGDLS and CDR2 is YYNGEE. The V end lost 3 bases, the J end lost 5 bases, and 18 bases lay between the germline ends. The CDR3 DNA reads TGTGCCAGCAGCGGGGACCCTTACAGGGCTCATAATTCACCCCTCCACTTT. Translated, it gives CASSGDPYRAHNSPLHF. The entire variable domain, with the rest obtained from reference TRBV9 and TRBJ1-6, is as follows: DSGVTQTPKHLITATGQRVTLRCSPRSGDLSVYWYQQSLDQGLQFLIQYYNGEERAKGNILERFSAQQFPDLHSELNLSSLELGDSALYFCASSGDPYRAHNSPLHFGNGTRLTVT.

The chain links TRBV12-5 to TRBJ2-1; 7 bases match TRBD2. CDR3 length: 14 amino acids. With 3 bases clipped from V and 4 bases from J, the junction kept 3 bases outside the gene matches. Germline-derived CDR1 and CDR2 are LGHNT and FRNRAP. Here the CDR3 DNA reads TGTGCTAGTGGTTTCTCGCGGGAGTACAATGAGCAGTTCTTC. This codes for CASGFSREYNEQFF.